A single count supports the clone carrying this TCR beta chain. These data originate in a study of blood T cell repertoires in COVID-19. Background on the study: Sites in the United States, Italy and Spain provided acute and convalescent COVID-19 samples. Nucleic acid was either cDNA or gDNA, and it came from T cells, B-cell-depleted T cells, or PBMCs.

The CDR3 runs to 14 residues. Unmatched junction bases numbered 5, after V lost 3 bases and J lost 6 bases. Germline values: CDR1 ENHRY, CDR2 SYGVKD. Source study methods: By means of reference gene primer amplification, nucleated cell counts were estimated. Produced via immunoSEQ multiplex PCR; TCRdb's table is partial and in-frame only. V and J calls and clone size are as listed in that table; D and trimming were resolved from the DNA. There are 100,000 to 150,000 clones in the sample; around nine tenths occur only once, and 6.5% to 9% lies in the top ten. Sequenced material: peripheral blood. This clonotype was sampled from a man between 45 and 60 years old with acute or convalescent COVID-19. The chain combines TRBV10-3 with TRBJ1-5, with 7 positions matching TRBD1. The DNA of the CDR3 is TGTGCCATCAGTGACAGGGGGAATACTCAGCCCCAGCATTTT. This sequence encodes CAISDRGNTQPQHF.